These 9 T cell receptor beta chains originate from one sample sequenced in a study of blood T cell repertoires in COVID-19. Clones were sequenced by immunoSEQ multiplex PCR, and TCRdb holds only the in-frame ones, with some missing. This sample has roughly 170,000 clones; about four fifths occur once, and the top ten carry around 12%. The sample consisted of PBMCs or T cells enriched from blood (not recorded which). The receptors derive from a man aged 50 or older who had recovered from COVID-19.

This clone was counted once. The V call is TRBV7-6, the J call TRBJ1-3; TRBD1 is a possible D gene (5 bases). V lost 5 bases, J lost 0 bases, and 11 bases lay in between. The V gene's germline CDR1 is SGHVS and CDR2 FNYEAQ. This CDR3 region has 15 residues. The CDR3 protein is CASSQQVTSGNTIYF. DNA of the CDR3: TGTGCCAGCAGCCAACAGGTCACCTCTGGAAACACCATATATTTT.

This clone was seen more than once but under ten times. J is TRBJ2-1 and V is TRBV15, with D unresolved. This CDR3 has 14 amino acids. The V end lost 3 bases, the J end lost 8 bases, and 14 bases lay between the germline ends. Germline V gene sequence: CDR1 LNHNV, CDR2 YYDKDF (reference sequence). This CDR3 is CATSSATLRHEQFF. Written as DNA, the CDR3 is TGTGCCACCAGCAGCGCCACTCTGCGCCATGAGCAGTTCTTC.

The chain combines TRBV29-1 with TRBJ1-2; D remains ambiguous. Germline CDR1 and CDR2: SQVTM and ANQGSEA. The ends were cut back, 5 bases at V and 2 bases at J, with 12 bases in the middle. CDR3 length: 13 residues. The CDR3 DNA follows: TGCAGCGTTCAGGTCGCCCGCAACTATGGCTACACCTTC. This codes for CSVQVARNYGYTF.

The chain uses TRBV30 and TRBJ2-5; 8 bases fit TRBD1. With 0 bases clipped from V and 5 bases from J, the junction kept 8 bases outside the gene matches. Germline CDR1 reads GTSNPN; CDR2 reads SVGIG (reference sequence). The CDR3 is 15 residues long. CDR3 DNA sequence: TGTGCCTGGAGTGTACTCAGGGGGCCTCAGGAGACCCAGTACTTC. It yields the protein CAWSVLRGPQETQYF.

The chain is built from TRBV6-2 or TRBV6-3 and TRBJ2-3; the match to TRBD2 covers 8 bases. After removal of 2 bases from V and 8 bases from J, the junction contained 12 bases not matched to a gene. Germline V CDR1 and CDR2: MNHEY, SVGEGT. The CDR3 spans 16 residues. CDR3 coding DNA: TGTGCCAGCAGTTACACCCAAGCGGGGGTTCGGGGTACGCAGTATTTT. Its protein is CASSYTQAGVRGTQYF.

This clone came up a few times. The chain couples TRBV7-9 to TRBJ2-7; 7 bases line up with TRBD1. The V and J ends lost 5 bases and 2 bases, in that order; junction bases with no gene match: 6. The CDR3 is made up of 14 amino acids. Germline values: CDR1 SEHNR, CDR2 FQNEAQ (reference sequence). In nucleotides, the CDR3 is TGTGCCAGCAGCCGTCGGGACAGAGCCTACGAGCAGTACTTC. It codes for CASSRRDRAYEQYF.

In this sample, this clone turned up a few times. This chain joins TRBV27 and TRBJ1-1; 9 bases are a match to TRBD1. The trim removed 3 bases at V and 5 bases at J, leaving 7 bases unmatched. This CDR3 region has 15 residues. The germline V gene encodes CDR1 MNHEY and CDR2 SMNVEV (reference sequence). The chain's CDR3 is CASSLDRGSRTEAFF. In nucleotides, the CDR3 is TGTGCCAGCAGTTTGGACAGGGGAAGTAGGACTGAAGCTTTCTTT.

Regarding this clone: One end of the junction varies from germline; a read error may be responsible. The rearrangement joins TRBV7-7 to TRBJ2-7; 10 bases are a match to TRBD1. CDR3 size: 15 residues. CDR1 and CDR2 from the germline V gene are SSHAT and FNYEAQ (reference sequence). The CDR3 DNA reads as TGTGCTAGCAGCGTGGGACAGGGGATTTTCTACGAGCAGTACTTC. It is translated as CASSVGQGIFYEQYF.

The J gene is TRBJ1-1, the V gene TRBV9, with 10 bases matching TRBD1. The length of the CDR3 is 17 residues. The V gene's germline CDR1 is SGDLS and CDR2 YYNGEE. V trimming: 1 base; J trimming: 2 bases; junction bases outside the gene matches: 8. Written as DNA, the CDR3 is TGTGCCAGCAGCGTATCTCACGACAGGGGGCTTAACACTGAAGCTTTCTTT. Its protein is CASSVSHDRGLNTEAFF.